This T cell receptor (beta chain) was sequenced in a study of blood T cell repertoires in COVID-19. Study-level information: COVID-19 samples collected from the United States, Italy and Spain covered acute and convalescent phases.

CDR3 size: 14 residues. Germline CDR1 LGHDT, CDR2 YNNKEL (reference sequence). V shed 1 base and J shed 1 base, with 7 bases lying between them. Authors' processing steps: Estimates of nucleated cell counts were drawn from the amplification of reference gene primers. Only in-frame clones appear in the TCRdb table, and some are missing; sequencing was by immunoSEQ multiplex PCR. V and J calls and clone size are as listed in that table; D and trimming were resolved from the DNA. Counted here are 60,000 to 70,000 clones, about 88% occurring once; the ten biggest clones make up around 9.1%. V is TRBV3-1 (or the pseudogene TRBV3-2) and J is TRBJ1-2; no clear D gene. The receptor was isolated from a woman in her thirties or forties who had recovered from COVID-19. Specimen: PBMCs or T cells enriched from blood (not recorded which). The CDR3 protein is CASSQGEINYGYTF. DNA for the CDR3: TGTGCCAGCAGCCAAGGAGAAATTAACTATGGCTACACCTTC.